This TCR beta chain was observed in a study of blood T cell repertoires in COVID-19. Study details: PBMCs, B-cell-depleted T cells, or T cells provided the cDNA or gDNA that made up the material.

Germline assignment: CDR1 KGHDR and CDR2 SFDVKD. The V and J ends lost 6 bases and 4 bases, in that order; junction bases with no gene match: 15. The CDR3 is made up of 18 amino acids. Original processing methods: Estimation of nucleated cell counts relied on the amplification of reference gene primers. Some clones are missing from TCRdb's copy, which holds only in-frame ones; the method was immunoSEQ multiplex PCR. That table is the source of V, J and clone size, and D and trimming were worked out from the DNA. The sample contains 280,000 or so clones, around 88% of which appear only once. Among Cohort 3 donors, those recovered had two negative PCRs, clearance, or symptom resolution.

The chain is built from TRBV24-1 and TRBJ2-1; 9 bases line up with TRBD2. The material sequenced was PBMCs or T cells enriched from blood (not recorded which). This receptor was obtained from a woman aged 40 to 50 who had recovered from COVID-19. CDR3 region: CATSYGRAGGGVYNEQFF. For the CDR3, the DNA is TGTGCCACCAGTTACGGCCGAGCGGGAGGTGGGGTGTACAATGAGCAGTTCTTC.